The 22 T cell receptor beta chains below all came from one sample that was sequenced in a study of T cell repertoires in cytomegalovirus infection. These receptors lack a known antigen. TCRdb re-called the reads with MiXCR, one entry per CDR3 protein. The data hold fewer than 1,000,000 distinct CDR3 sequences, with roughly 30% observed a single time. The material was cultured CD8+ T cells from PBMCs, obtained from culture after CMV antigen stimulation. The receptor source for this set is a human donor in good health (CMV status not recorded). Some clones in this sample may be carry-over from other donors' samples.

This clonotype has only a few counts. The chain joins TRBV11-3 to TRBJ2-1; a weak D match, TRBD2 (6 bases). Between the trimmed V and J ends, which lost 2 bases and 4 bases, there was a span of 15 bases. The length of the CDR3 is 16 residues. Germline lookup yields CDR1 SGHNT and CDR2 YENEEA. CDR3 in DNA: TGTGCCAGCAGCTTAAGGGAGGCAGGAACTTACAATGAGCAGTTCTTC. Translated, it gives CASSLREAGTYNEQFF.

This clonotype occurred a few times. The V gene is TRBV18, the J gene TRBJ2-7; D is perhaps TRBD2 (8 bases). The CDR3 is 17 residues long. Germline CDR1 KGHSH, CDR2 LQKENI. Trimming cost V 3 bases and J 1 base, with 19 bases left between them. The CDR3 here is CASSPSGGTALSYEQYF. The CDR3, as DNA: TGTGCCAGCTCACCTTCGGGGGGGACAGCATTATCCTACGAGCAGTACTTC.

This clonotype was counted at least ten times. This sequence joins TRBV12-3 or TRBV12-4 and TRBJ1-1; maybe TRBD1 (6 bases). The CDR3 consists of 17 residues. Deletions cut 3 bases from V and 4 bases from J, with 21 bases between. The CDR3 is CASSFGHSGGQGTEAFF. Written as DNA, the CDR3 is TGTGCCAGCAGTTTTGGCCATTCTGGGGGGCAAGGCACTGAAGCTTTCTTT.

The gene calls are TRBV7-6 and TRBJ2-7; unclear D gene. Germline lookup yields CDR1 SGHVS and CDR2 FNYEAQ. Trimming took off 1 base at V and 5 bases at J, with 12 bases between the two ends. This CDR3 comprises 14 residues. The CDR3 sequence: CASSLGGATNEQYV. The CDR3 coding sequence is TGTGCCAGCAGCTTAGGTGGTGCCACCAACGAGCAGTACGTC.

This clonotype was detected only a few times. The chain links TRBV7-9 to TRBJ1-2, with 10 bases lining up with TRBD1. The length of the CDR3 is 14 residues. The J segment lost 3 bases and the V segment lost 3 bases, leaving 1 base of the junction unmatched. Germline CDR1 and CDR2: SEHNR and FQNEAQ (reference sequence). CDR3 in amino acids: CASSFGTGDYGYTF. DNA for the CDR3: TGTGCCAGCAGCTTCGGGACAGGGGACTATGGCTACACCTTC.

This clonotype was recorded many times. The chain carries TRBV19 and TRBJ1-2; TRBD1 aligns across 7 bases. V shed 3 bases, J shed 4 bases, and the junction held 8 bases outside the gene matches. This CDR3 is built from 15 residues. The germline V gene has CDR1 LNHDA and CDR2 SQIVND (reference sequence). The CDR3 sequence: CASSMGQLGTYGYTF. The CDR3 DNA sequence: TGTGCCAGTAGTATGGGACAGCTAGGCACCTATGGCTACACCTTC.

This clonotype has ten or more counts. The chain is built from TRBV7-6 and TRBJ1-5, with no clear D. Looked up from germline, CDR1 is SGHVS and CDR2 is FNYEAQ. The ends were cut back, 5 bases at V and 3 bases at J, with 14 bases in the middle. This CDR3 region has 15 residues. The CDR3 coding sequence is TGTGCCAGCAGCCCAGTTCGGGGTTTCAATCAGCCCCAGCATTTT. Translating it yields CASSPVRGFNQPQHF.

The V and J genes are TRBV4-2 and TRBJ2-5; 8 nucleotides line up with TRBD2. Trimming at V came to 1 base and at J to 2 bases, leaving 3 bases not matched to a gene. This CDR3 region has 15 residues. The germline V gene has CDR1 LGHNA and CDR2 YNFKEQ. The CDR3 DNA is TGTGCCAGCAGCCAAGGAGTAGCGGGACAAGAGACCCAGTACTTC. Its translation is CASSQGVAGQETQYF.

This clonotype was counted only a few times. The V and J genes are TRBV27 and TRBJ2-3; D unresolved. CDR1 is MNHEY and CDR2 is SMNVEV in the germline V gene (reference sequence). The CDR3 runs 13 residues. Trimming took 7 bases from V and 5 from J, leaving 13 bases between them. The chain's CDR3 is CASTRSMGDTQYF. CDR3 nucleotide sequence: TGTGCCAGCACCCGCTCCATGGGAGATACGCAGTATTTT.

This clonotype was seen repeatedly, ten times or more. This chain uses TRBV7-6 with TRBJ2-2; D call uncertain. Trimming removed 4 bases at V and 5 bases at J, with 8 bases between. Germline V gene lookup returns CDR1 SGHVS and CDR2 FNYEAQ. This CDR3 has 13 residues. This CDR3 reads CASSSVGTGELFF. The CDR3 coding sequence is TGTGCCAGCAGCTCAGTTGGGACCGGGGAGCTGTTTTTT.

V and J are TRBV4-1 and TRBJ1-6; 7 nucleotides agree with TRBD1. Trimming took 4 bases from V and 8 from J; bases not matched to a gene: 5. CDR3 size: 14 residues. In germline, CDR1 is MGHRA, CDR2 YSYEKL. The CDR3 is CASSPDRADSPLHF. As DNA, the CDR3 is TGCGCCAGCAGCCCCGACAGGGCTGATTCACCCCTCCACTTT.

The table lists this clonotype with many counts. CDR3 region: CASSSDRDEQFF. The CDR3 region has the DNA TGTGCCAGCAGCTCTGACAGGGATGAGCAGTTCTTC. The V and J genes are TRBV7-2 and TRBJ2-1, with 7 bases fitting TRBD1. The V gene end was trimmed by 4 bases and the J gene end by 8 bases; junction bases not matched to a gene: 2. Germline lookup yields CDR1 SGHTA and CDR2 FQGNSA. The CDR3 contains 12 residues.

DNA of the CDR3: TGTGCCAGCAGCCCGGTGGAGGGCTTTTACGAGCAGTACTTC. Its protein product is CASSPVEGFYEQYF. This sequence joins TRBV5-6 and TRBJ2-7; a weak D match, TRBD2 (6 bases). Germline V lookup: CDR1 SGHDT, CDR2 YYEEEE. The V end lost 4 bases, the J end lost 4 bases, and 15 bases lay between the germline ends. The CDR3 has 14 amino acids.

Only a few counts were recorded for this clonotype. The chain joins TRBV6-2 or TRBV6-3 to TRBJ1-5, with a tentative D call TRBD1 (6 bases). Germline V gene lookup returns CDR1 MNHEY and CDR2 SVGEGT. V dropped 5 bases and J dropped 5 bases, with 19 bases sitting between them. The CDR3 contains 16 residues. The CDR3 loop is CASSPRGAAVDQPQHF. Written as DNA, the CDR3 is TGTGCCAGCAGTCCCCGGGGGGCAGCGGTAGATCAGCCCCAGCATTTT.

This clonotype was seen a few times. This sequence joins TRBV12-5 and TRBJ2-1; D uncertain. Looked up from germline, CDR1 is LGHNT and CDR2 is FRNRAP. The V gene lost 5 bases and the J gene lost 6 bases, with 17 bases spanning the gap. CDR3 length equals 15 residues. The chain's CDR3 is CASGTQTWAVNEQFF. In nucleotides, the CDR3 is TGTGCTAGTGGTACCCAGACCTGGGCCGTCAATGAGCAGTTCTTC.

This clonotype was recorded at least ten times. The CDR3 region has the DNA TGTGCCAGCGGGGAAGGGGGTAACACTGAAGCTTTCTTT. Its protein is CASGEGGNTEAFF. V is TRBV7-9 and J is TRBJ1-1; TRBD1 might be the D (6 bases). Trimming pared 8 bases from V and 2 bases from J, leaving 12 bases between. The CDR3 runs 13 residues. CDR1 is SEHNR and CDR2 is FQNEAQ in the germline V gene (reference sequence). Full variable domain (remainder filled in from reference TRBV7-9 and TRBJ1-1): DTGVSQNPRHKITKRGQNVTFRCDPISEHNRLYWYRQTLGQGPEFLTYFQNEAQLEKSRLLSDRFSAERPKGSFSTLEIQRTEQGDSAMYLCASGEGGNTEAFFGQGTRLTVV.

This clonotype turned up a few times. The rearrangement joins TRBV10-3 to TRBJ2-5; TRBD1 is a possible D gene (5 bases). Between the trimmed V and J ends, which lost 2 bases and 5 bases, there was a span of 12 bases. Germline values: CDR1 ENHRY, CDR2 SYGVKD. CDR3 size: 14 residues. The CDR3 DNA is TGTGCCATCAGTGAGGACAGATTTGTCGAGACCCAGTACTTC. This encodes CAISEDRFVETQYF.

Concerning this clonotype: A read error may produce the germline difference seen at one junction end. The rearrangement uses TRBV27 and TRBJ2-2; D is undetermined. Per the germline V gene, CDR1 is MNHEY and CDR2 is SMNVEV (reference sequence). CDR3 length: 14 amino acids. The CDR3 DNA follows: TGTGCCAGCAGTTTATTAGGCGGCACCGGGCAGCTGTTTTTT. It translates to CASSLLGGTGQLFF.

The CDR3 sequence: CASSSGLAGGGREQFF. Here the CDR3 DNA reads TGTGCCAGCAGCTCAGGACTAGCGGGGGGCGGAAGGGAGCAGTTCTTC. This rearrangement joins TRBV6-5 to TRBJ2-1, with 14 bases that match TRBD2. Germline values: CDR1 MNHEY, CDR2 SVGAGI. V lost 6 bases to trimming and J lost 10 bases; unmatched junction nucleotides: 11. The CDR3 consists of 16 residues.

The rearrangement joins TRBV15 to TRBJ2-3; 12 bases line up with TRBD2. V dropped 4 bases and J dropped 4; count of bases not matched to a gene: 9. This CDR3 region has 17 residues. The germline gives CDR1 LNHNV, CDR2 YYDKDF (reference sequence). The CDR3 here is CATSIPSTSGGSDTQYF. The DNA of the CDR3 is TGTGCCACCAGCATCCCCTCGACTAGCGGGGGATCAGATACGCAGTATTTT. The variable domain in full, completed from reference TRBV15 and TRBJ2-3, reads DAMVIQNPRYQVTQFGKPVTLSCSQTLNHNVMYWYQQKSSQAPKLLFHYYDKDFNNEADTPDNFQSRRPNTSFCFLDIRSPGLGDTAMYLCATSIPSTSGGSDTQYFGPGTRLTVL.

This clonotype turned up a few times. The chain combines TRBV12-3 or TRBV12-4 with TRBJ1-1, with D uncertain. V shed 0 bases and J shed 1 base, with 6 bases lying between them. The CDR3 length is 14 residues. DNA of the CDR3: TGTGCCAGCAGTTTAGCGGCCCCGAACACTGAAGCTTTCTTT. Translation gives CASSLAAPNTEAFF.

The V gene is TRBV19, the J gene TRBJ1-1, with 7 positions matching TRBD1. The CDR3 has 14 amino acids. Germline values: CDR1 LNHDA, CDR2 SQIVND (reference sequence). Trimming removed 10 bases from V and 5 bases from J; junction bases left unmatched: 13. The CDR3 reads CATQGGYRGTEAFF. In DNA form, the CDR3 reads TGTGCCACCCAGGGGGGCTACCGAGGGACTGAAGCTTTCTTT.